Presented here are 6 T cell receptor beta chains from one specimen sequenced in a study of blood T cells in healthy people across ages. A J-beta primer mix and a sample-barcoded 5' primer were used in a second PCR of roughly 7 to 12 cycles. TCRdb re-called the 5' RACE reads with MiXCR, one entry per CDR3 protein. This table holds about 1,500,000 distinct CDR3 sequences, 28% found once. The sequenced sample consisted of blood. The receptors were sampled from a woman aged 25-40 years in good health.

The J gene is TRBJ2-1, the V gene TRBV2, with 8 bases matching TRBD2. In germline, CDR1 is SNHLY, CDR2 FYNNEI. The trim removed 6 bases at V and 0 bases at J, leaving 4 bases unmatched. This CDR3 region has 15 residues. For the CDR3, the DNA is TGTGCCAGCAGCAGAGCGGGAGTCTCCTACAATGAGCAGTTCTTC. It codes for CASSRAGVSYNEQFF.

The chain joins TRBV7-2 to TRBJ1-2; the match to TRBD1 covers 7 bases. The CDR3 spans 13 residues. The V and J ends lost 3 bases and 6 bases, in that order; junction bases with no gene match: 4. Per the germline V gene, CDR1 is SGHTA and CDR2 is FQGNSA. The CDR3 nucleotides are TGTGCCAGCAGCTTCGTAGGGGGCGATGGCTACACCTTC. It encodes CASSFVGGDGYTF. The variable domain in full, with the rest retrieved from reference TRBV7-2 and TRBJ1-2, is GAGVSQSPSNKVTEKGKDVELRCDPISGHTALYWYRQSLGQGLEFLIYFQGNSAPDKSGLPSDRFSAERTGGSVSTLTIQRTQQEDSAVYLCASSFVGGDGYTFGSGTRLTVV.

The table lists this clonotype with many counts. Here the CDR3 reads CASSSLPSTGSYPYEQYF. CDR3 nucleotide sequence: TGCGCCAGCAGCTCGCTTCCTTCGACGGGGAGTTATCCCTACGAGCAGTACTTC. This chain connects TRBV5-1 to TRBJ2-7; the D gene is possibly TRBD2 (5 bases). This CDR3 contains 18 residues. CDR1 SGHRS and CDR2 YFSETQ come from the germline V gene. Trimming took 3 bases from V and 2 from J, leaving 24 bases between them.

The CDR3 DNA is TGTGCCAGCAGCTCGAATTTTCAGGGGAATGAAAAACTGTTTTTT. This encodes CASSSNFQGNEKLFF. The genes are TRBV7-9 and TRBJ1-4; maybe TRBD1 (6 bases). The CDR3 spans 15 residues. Germline V gives CDR1 SEHNR, CDR2 FQNEAQ (reference sequence). Trimming removed 4 bases from V and 5 bases from J, with 14 bases in between.

This clonotype was recorded many times. V gene TRBV6-5 combines with J gene TRBJ2-6, with D tentatively TRBD2 (5 bases). CDR1 MNHEY and CDR2 SVGAGI come from the germline V gene. Between the trimmed V and J ends, which lost 2 bases and 4 bases, there was a span of 9 bases. The CDR3 loop spans 15 amino acids. The CDR3 region is CASSYRGPGANVLTF. The CDR3 region has the DNA TGTGCCAGCAGTTACCGAGGGCCCGGGGCCAACGTCCTGACTTTC.

The rearrangement uses TRBV5-4 and TRBJ2-1; perhaps TRBD2 as D (7 bases). CDR1 and CDR2 (germline): SGHNT, YYREEE (reference sequence). CDR3 length: 16 amino acids. The germline V and J ends were trimmed by 0 bases and 8 bases, with 18 bases remaining between them. This CDR3 reads CASSLALGGAYHEQFF. The CDR3 DNA sequence: TGTGCCAGCAGCTTGGCCTTGGGGGGGGCTTACCATGAGCAGTTCTTC.